Described below is a single T cell receptor beta chain sequence and its context. Its target is unknown. Primers: 60 Vbeta forward and 13 Jbeta reverse. Measured with immunoSEQ multiplex PCR; TCRdb has only the in-frame clones, and not every one. The sample contains about 150,000 clones, over 75% of which appear only once. The source of the sample is a study of cytomegalovirus exposure and HLA in healthy donors. Regarding the study as a whole: Across HLA loci, a later analysis found differing TCR association rates, with DRB1 most and HLA-C fewest. Sequencing likely caused a cluster of highly shared sequence variants. Later analysis demonstrated an association between a missense DCLRE1C variant and TCR beta V- and J-gene trimming. Among TCR sequences, most were rare, though some public TCRs appeared in many donors.

Specimen: PBMCs. This receptor was taken from a man aged 45-60 years in good health and CMV-seropositive.

The CDR3 bases are TGTGCCAGCAGCCTTACAGGGGCCCTCATGAACACTGAAGCTTTCTTT. Translated, it gives CASSLTGALMNTEAFF. The chain is built from TRBV13 and TRBJ1-1; 7 bases align to TRBD1. The germline V gene encodes CDR1 PRHDT and CDR2 FYEKMQ (reference sequence). CDR3 length equals 16 residues. With V trimmed by 5 bases and J by 0 bases, 9 bases remained unmatched.